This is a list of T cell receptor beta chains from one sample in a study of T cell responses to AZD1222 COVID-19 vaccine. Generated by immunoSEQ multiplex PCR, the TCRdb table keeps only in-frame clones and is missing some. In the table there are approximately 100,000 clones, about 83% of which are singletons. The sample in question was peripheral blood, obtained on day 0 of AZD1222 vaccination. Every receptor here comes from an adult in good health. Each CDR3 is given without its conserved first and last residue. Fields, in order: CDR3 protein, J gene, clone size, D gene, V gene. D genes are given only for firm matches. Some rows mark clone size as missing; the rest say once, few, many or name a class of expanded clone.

CDR3aa: ASSESGGGQPQH
j_gene: TRBJ1-5
abundance: NA
d_gene: TRBD1
v_gene: TRBV19

CDR3aa: ASTATGRVNYGYT
j_gene: TRBJ1-2
abundance: NA
d_gene: TRBD1
v_gene: TRBV7-2

CDR3aa: ASSSATSGGNYEQF
j_gene: TRBJ2-1
abundance: once
d_gene: TRBD2
v_gene: TRBV11-2

CDR3aa: ASSLAVDSYGYT
j_gene: TRBJ1-2
abundance: few
d_gene: NA
v_gene: TRBV5-1

CDR3aa: ASGNTEAF
j_gene: TRBJ1-1
abundance: NA
d_gene: NA
v_gene: TRBV19

CDR3aa: ASSRTQGSQETQY
j_gene: TRBJ2-5
abundance: NA
d_gene: TRBD1
v_gene: TRBV19

CDR3aa: ASSQEGDRGEKLF
j_gene: TRBJ1-4
abundance: NA
d_gene: TRBD1
v_gene: TRBV4-3

CDR3aa: ASSKGGPYNEQF
j_gene: TRBJ2-1
abundance: NA
d_gene: NA
v_gene: TRBV6-2/TRBV6-3

CDR3aa: ASRLIHENTEAF
j_gene: TRBJ1-1
abundance: NA
d_gene: NA
v_gene: TRBV5-1

CDR3aa: ASSTTGQQGTEAF
j_gene: TRBJ1-1
abundance: NA
d_gene: TRBD1
v_gene: TRBV7-6

CDR3aa: AWSQGQGTPRPEQF
j_gene: TRBJ2-1
abundance: NA
d_gene: TRBD1
v_gene: TRBV30